Below are 14 T cell receptor beta chains sequenced from a single sample in a study of graft-versus-host responses after intestinal transplantation. These receptors lack a known antigen. This table comes from immunoSEQ multiplex PCR, and its TCRdb copy is limited to in-frame clones, with some not included. There are about 120,000 clones in the sample; approximately 95% occur only once, and more than 2.5% lies in the top ten. This specimen consisted of unstimulated CD8+ T cells sorted from spleen or lymph node cells, obtained before intestinal transplant. Receptor source: a human donor who received an intestinal transplant.

This sequence joins TRBV11-2 and TRBJ2-7; D is ambiguous. Trimming stripped 4 bases from V and 2 bases from J, with 12 bases between. The CDR3 extends over 14 amino acids. Per the germline V gene, CDR1 is SGHAT and CDR2 is FQNNGV. The CDR3 here is CASSSGRGAYEQYF. In nucleotides, the CDR3 is TGTGCCAGCAGCTCGGGCCGAGGAGCCTACGAGCAGTACTTC.

The genes are TRBV28 and TRBJ1-1; D unclear. This CDR3 comprises 15 residues. The germline CDR1 and CDR2 sequences are MDHEN and SYDVKM. Trimming cost V 2 bases and J 3 bases, with 13 bases left between them. The CDR3 DNA is TGTGCCAGCAGTTTAGGTGCAGGCCTGCACACTGAAGCTTTCTTT. Residues: CASSLGAGLHTEAFF. Supplemented by reference TRBV28 and TRBJ1-1, the full variable domain reads DVKVTQSSRYLVKRTGEKVFLECVQDMDHENMFWYRQDPGLGLRLIYFSYDVKMKEKGDIPEGYSVSREKKERFSLILESASTNQTSMYLCASSLGAGLHTEAFFGQGTRLTVV.

This chain connects TRBV9 to TRBJ2-1; maybe TRBD2 (5 bases). The CDR3 has 14 amino acids. Per the germline V gene, CDR1 is SGDLS and CDR2 is YYNGEE. Trimming shortened V by 0 bases and J by 5 bases, and 9 bases separated the two germline ends. The CDR3 DNA reads TGTGCCAGCAGCGTAGCGACTAACCACAATGAGCAGTTCTTC. It specifies CASSVATNHNEQFF.

The genes are TRBV6-6 and TRBJ1-2; 8 nucleotides match TRBD1. This CDR3 spans 14 amino acids. Germline V CDR1 and CDR2: MNHNY, SVGAGI (reference sequence). V shed 8 bases, J shed 6 bases, and the junction held 11 bases outside the gene matches. CDR3 protein: CASGDRGKNNGYTF. CDR3 nucleotides: TGTGCCAGCGGAGACAGGGGAAAGAACAATGGCTACACCTTC.

A word on this clone: At one end, the junction sequence differs from germline, possibly due to a read error. V and J are TRBV9 and TRBJ2-7; 9 nucleotides align to TRBD2. CDR1 and CDR2 from the germline V gene are SGDLS and YYNGEE. The CDR3 has 16 amino acids. CDR3 in amino acids: CASSSSGAEHSHEQYF. CDR3 bases: TGTGCCAGCAGTTCTAGCGGGGCCGAGCACTCCCACGAGCAGTACTTC.

The J gene is TRBJ2-5, the V gene TRBV9; 12 nucleotides match TRBD2. The junction had 9 bases not matched to a gene; V was cut back by 4 bases and J by 5 bases. The CDR3 is made up of 16 amino acids. Germline-derived CDR1 and CDR2 are SGDLS and YYNGEE. This CDR3 reads CASSPRTSGIVETQYF. In nucleotides, the CDR3 is TGTGCCAGCAGCCCCCGGACTAGCGGGATTGTGGAGACCCAGTACTTC.

V usage is TRBV28 and J usage is TRBJ2-7; 13 nucleotides agree with TRBD2. CDR1 and CDR2 (germline): MDHEN, SYDVKM. V lost 6 bases and J lost 6; bases outside the gene matches: 5. The CDR3 spans 14 residues. CDR3 residues: CASRRTSGSSEQYF. In DNA form, the CDR3 reads TGTGCCAGCAGACGGACTAGCGGGAGTTCCGAGCAGTACTTC.

The rearrangement uses TRBV5-6 and TRBJ2-3, with 7 bases identical to TRBD1. Germline V gene lookup returns CDR1 SGHDT and CDR2 YYEEEE. The junction had 7 bases not matched to a gene; V was cut back by 5 bases and J by 1 base. The CDR3 contains 15 residues. This CDR3 reads CASRLTGAGTDTQYF. Written as DNA, the CDR3 is TGTGCCAGCAGACTTACAGGGGCTGGCACAGATACGCAGTATTTT.

The chain couples TRBV28 to TRBJ2-1, with D perhaps TRBD2 (6 bases). Trimming removed 4 bases at V and 1 base at J, with 8 bases between. CDR1 is MDHEN, CDR2 SYDVKM, per germline. The CDR3 consists of 14 residues. This CDR3 is CASSSGSSYNEQFF. The DNA of the CDR3 is TGTGCCAGCAGTTCCGGGAGTTCCTACAATGAGCAGTTCTTC.

This rearrangement joins TRBV7-9 to TRBJ2-5; 7 bases line up with TRBD2. Germline V gene data show CDR1 as SEHNR and CDR2 as FQNEAQ (reference sequence). V shed 3 bases and J 7 bases; nucleotides not matched to a gene: 5. There are 13 residues in the CDR3. The CDR3 spells CASSLVGGWTQYF. For the CDR3, the DNA is TGTGCCAGCAGCTTGGTGGGGGGGTGGACCCAGTACTTC.

This chain uses TRBV6-4 with TRBJ1-1, with 9 bases lining up with TRBD1. CDR3 size: 16 residues. V lost 10 bases to trimming and J lost 5 bases; unmatched junction nucleotides: 17. The germline V gene encodes CDR1 MRHNA and CDR2 SNTAGT. The CDR3 DNA reads as TGTGCCAACCTAATCCGGGGACAGGGCGGGGGGACTGAAGCTTTCTTT. Translated, it gives CANLIRGQGGGTEAFF.

This clone was observed a single time. The chain has TRBV11-1 and TRBJ2-7; D remains ambiguous. The ends were cut back, 2 bases at V and 4 bases at J, with 15 bases in the middle. The germline gives CDR1 SGHAT, CDR2 FQDESV (reference sequence). CDR3 size: 15 residues. CDR3 residues: CASSLNYLQPYEQYF. The CDR3 nucleotides read TGTGCCAGCAGCTTAAATTACCTTCAGCCTTACGAGCAGTACTTC.

The chain recombines TRBV7-3 with TRBJ2-1; unclear D gene. Germline V gene sequence: CDR1 SGHTA, CDR2 FQGTGA. Trimming removed 3 bases from V and 6 bases from J, with 12 bases in between. This CDR3 region has 14 residues. The CDR3 DNA reads TGTGCCAGCAGCTTTGGTGACCCCGGCAATGAGCAGTTCTTC. Protein sequence: CASSFGDPGNEQFF.

The V and J genes are TRBV28 and TRBJ1-4; a weak D match, TRBD1 (6 bases). The CDR3 loop spans 16 amino acids. V was shortened by 6 bases and J by 0 bases, with 14 bases between the two germline ends. CDR1 is MDHEN, CDR2 SYDVKM, per germline. The DNA for the CDR3 is TGTGCCAGCAGCCCAGGGGCCTCGGCAACTAATGAAAAACTGTTTTTT. Protein product: CASSPGASATNEKLFF.